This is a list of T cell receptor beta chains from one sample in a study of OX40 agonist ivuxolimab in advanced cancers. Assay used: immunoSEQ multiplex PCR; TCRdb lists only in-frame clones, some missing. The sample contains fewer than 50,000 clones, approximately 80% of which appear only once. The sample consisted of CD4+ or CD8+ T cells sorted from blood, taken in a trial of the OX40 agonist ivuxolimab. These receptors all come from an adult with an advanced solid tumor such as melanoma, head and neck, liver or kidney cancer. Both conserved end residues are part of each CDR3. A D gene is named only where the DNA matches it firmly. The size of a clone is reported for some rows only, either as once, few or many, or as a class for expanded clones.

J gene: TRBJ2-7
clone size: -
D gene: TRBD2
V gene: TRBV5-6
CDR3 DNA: TGTGCCAGCAGCTTTGACCTAGCGGCAGAATACGAGCAGTACTTC
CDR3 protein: CASSFDLAAEYEQYF

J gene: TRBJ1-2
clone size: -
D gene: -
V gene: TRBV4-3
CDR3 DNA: TGCGCCAGCAGCCAAGATCGGGGGGTTAATGGCTACACCTTC
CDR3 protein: CASSQDRGVNGYTF

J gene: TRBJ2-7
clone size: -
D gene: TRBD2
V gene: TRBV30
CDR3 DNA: TGTGCCTGGAGCCCCTGCAACCGACCGGGACTAGTGTCCTACGAGCAGTACTTC
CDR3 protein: CAWSPCNRPGLVSYEQYF

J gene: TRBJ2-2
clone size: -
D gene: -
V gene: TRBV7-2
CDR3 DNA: TGTGCCAGCAGCTTTAGCGCGAACACCGGGGAGCTGTTTTTT
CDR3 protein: CASSFSANTGELFF

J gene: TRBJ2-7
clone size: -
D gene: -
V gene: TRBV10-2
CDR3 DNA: TGCGCCAGCAGAGCAGGGCCCAGATACGAGCAGTACTTC
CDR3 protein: CASRAGPRYEQYF

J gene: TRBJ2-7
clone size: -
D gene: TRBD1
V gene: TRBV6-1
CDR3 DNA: TGTGCCAGCACCTCACCGGGACAGAAACATGGGGAGCAGTACTTC
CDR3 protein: CASTSPGQKHGEQYF

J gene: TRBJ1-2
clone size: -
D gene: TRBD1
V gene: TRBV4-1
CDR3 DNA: TGCGCCAGCAGCCAAGACTCCGGGACAGCCTTC
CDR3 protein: CASSQDSGTAF

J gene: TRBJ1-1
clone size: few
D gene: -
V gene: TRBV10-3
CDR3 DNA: TGTGCCATCAGTGAGCCACAGGGCAAAGCTTTCTTT
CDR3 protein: CAISEPQGKAFF

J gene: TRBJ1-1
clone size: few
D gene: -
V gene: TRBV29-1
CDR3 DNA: TGCAGCGTGCATGGACAGCTGAACACTGAAGCTTTCTTT
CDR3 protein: CSVHGQLNTEAFF

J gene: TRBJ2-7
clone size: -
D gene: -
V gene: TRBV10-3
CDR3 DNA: TGTGCCATCGGGGCGGGGACTTCAACCTACGAGCAGTACTTC
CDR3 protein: CAIGAGTSTYEQYF

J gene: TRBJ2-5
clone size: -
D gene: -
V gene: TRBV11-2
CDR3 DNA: TGTGCCAGCAGCCCCTGGGGGACCCAGTACTTC
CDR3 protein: CASSPWGTQYF